This T cell receptor (beta chain) came from a study of OX40 agonist ivuxolimab in advanced cancers. Trimming took 4 bases from V and 0 from J, leaving 5 bases between them. This CDR3 region has 13 residues. Looked up from germline, CDR1 is MRHNA and CDR2 is SNTAGT. Method: immunoSEQ multiplex PCR; TCRdb's copy keeps in-frame clones and lacks some. Of approximately 92,000 clones listed, 84% are singletons. The chain carries TRBV6-4 and TRBJ2-3; no clear D gene. The receptor comes from an adult with an advanced solid tumor such as melanoma, head and neck, liver or kidney cancer. The sequencing used CD4+ or CD8+ T cells sorted from blood, collected in a trial of the OX40 agonist ivuxolimab. CDR3 sequence reads: CASSARSTDTQYF. Written as DNA, the CDR3 is TGTGCCAGCAGTGCTCGCAGCACAGATACGCAGTATTTT.